This passage covers 30 T cell receptor beta chains from one sample sequenced in a study of lymphopenia after photon versus proton radiotherapy. Here immunoSEQ multiplex PCR was the method, and the copy in TCRdb shows in-frame clones only, minus some. The table lists approximately 70,000 clones, 87% of them singletons, with roughly 13% in the top ten. The starting material was peripheral blood, obtained from a patient treated with proton-based radiotherapy. The receptor set was obtained from an elderly man with esophageal cancer.

This chain uses TRBV19 with TRBJ1-5; D is perhaps TRBD1 (6 bases). Germline-derived CDR1 and CDR2 are LNHDA and SQIVND (reference sequence). The CDR3 contains 14 residues. V was pared by 2 bases and J by 5 bases, with 10 bases between. The chain's CDR3 is CASSIRGIDQPQHF. The DNA for the CDR3 is TGTGCCAGTAGTATAAGGGGGATCGATCAGCCCCAGCATTTT.

The chain uses TRBV7-6 and TRBJ2-5; D is tentatively TRBD1 or TRBD2 (5 bases each). V shed 1 base and J shed 5 bases, with 14 bases lying between them. Germline CDR1 SGHVS, CDR2 FNYEAQ. The CDR3 spans 15 residues. The CDR3 reads CASSLVDSEGETQYF. The CDR3 bases are TGTGCCAGCAGCTTAGTCGACTCTGAGGGGGAGACCCAGTACTTC.

The chain has TRBV2 and TRBJ2-7; the D call may be TRBD1 or TRBD2 (5 bases each). Germline V gene sequence: CDR1 SNHLY, CDR2 FYNNEI. This CDR3 is 15 amino acids long. V dropped 7 bases and J dropped 0 bases, with 16 bases sitting between them. CDR3 DNA: TGTGCCAGCAATCGGGGCAGCTTATCCTCCTACGAGCAGTACTTC. This encodes CASNRGSLSSYEQYF. Using reference TRBV2 and TRBJ2-7 for the parts outside the CDR3, the full variable domain is EPEVTQTPSHQVTQMGQEVILRCVPISNHLYFYWYRQILGQKVEFLVSFYNNEISEKSEIFDDQFSVERPDGSNFTLKIRSTKLEDSAMYFCASNRGSLSSYEQYFGPGTRLTVT.

This chain connects TRBV30 to TRBJ1-5, with D possibly TRBD1 on 6 matching bases. Germline-derived CDR1 and CDR2 are GTSNPN and SVGIG (reference sequence). Trimming shortened V by 1 base and J by 7 bases, and 14 bases separated the two germline ends. This CDR3 comprises 14 residues. The CDR3 reads CAWSATGTTQPQHF. The CDR3 nucleotides are TGTGCCTGGAGTGCCACTGGGACAACCCAGCCCCAGCATTTT.

The rearrangement joins TRBV12-5 to TRBJ2-1; D is uncertain. The CDR3 is 15 residues long. V gave up 0 bases and J gave up 7 bases, with 13 bases separating them. CDR1 is LGHNT and CDR2 is FRNRAP in the germline V gene. The CDR3 here is CASGLVPETSNEQFF. Here the CDR3 DNA reads TGTGCTAGTGGTTTGGTCCCCGAGACTTCGAATGAGCAGTTCTTC. Looking up the rest from reference TRBV12-5 and TRBJ2-1 gives the full variable domain: DARVTQTPRHKVTEMGQEVTMRCQPILGHNTVFWYRQTMMQGLELLAYFRNRAPLDDSGMPKDRFSAEMPDATLATLKIQPSEPRDSAVYFCASGLVPETSNEQFFGPGTRLTVL.

The V gene is TRBV5-1, the J gene TRBJ1-3; 8 nucleotides agree with TRBD1. In germline, CDR1 is SGHRS, CDR2 YFSETQ. Trimming cost V 4 bases and J 4 bases; bases outside gene matches: 7. There are 15 residues in the CDR3. In DNA, the CDR3 is TGCGCCAGCAGCCTGACAGGGGATAGGGGAAACACCATATATTTT. Its translation is CASSLTGDRGNTIYF.

The V call is TRBV7-2, the J call TRBJ1-6; no firm D call. V was cut by 4 bases and J by 10 bases, with 11 bases left in between. Germline CDR1 is SGHTA and CDR2 is FQGNSA. This CDR3 region has 13 residues. In DNA form, the CDR3 reads TGTGCCAGCAGCTCCTTACCAAACTCACCCCTCCACTTT. Protein: CASSSLPNSPLHF. Supplemented by reference TRBV7-2 and TRBJ1-6, the full variable domain reads GAGVSQSPSNKVTEKGKDVELRCDPISGHTALYWYRQSLGQGLEFLIYFQGNSAPDKSGLPSDRFSAERTGGSVSTLTIQRTQQEDSAVYLCASSSLPNSPLHFGNGTRLTVT.

CDR3 nucleotides: TGTGCCACCAGCAGAGATCAAACCTCACCCCTCCACTTT. Protein product: CATSRDQTSPLHF. The chain links TRBV15 to TRBJ1-6; D call uncertain. CDR1 LNHNV and CDR2 YYDKDF come from the germline V gene (reference sequence). Trimming pared 0 bases from V and 10 bases from J, leaving 7 bases between. This CDR3 contains 13 residues.

The chain recombines TRBV27 with TRBJ2-1, with 8 bases that match TRBD2. This CDR3 region has 15 residues. V was clipped by 7 bases and J by 8 bases; unmatched bases: 13. The V gene's germline CDR1 is MNHEY and CDR2 SMNVEV (reference sequence). The CDR3 DNA reads TGTGCCAGCACTTCGGCGGGAGGAGATTTTGATGAGCAGTTCTTC. This encodes CASTSAGGDFDEQFF.

This clone has a handful of counts. The V and J genes are TRBV19 and TRBJ1-5, with D hard to call. This CDR3 has 15 amino acids. V shed 4 bases and J shed 6 bases, with 16 bases lying between them. Per the germline V gene, CDR1 is LNHDA and CDR2 is SQIVND (reference sequence). The chain's CDR3 is CASSTGIGASQPQHF. As DNA, the CDR3 is TGTGCCAGTAGTACCGGGATTGGCGCTAGTCAGCCCCAGCATTTT.

About this clone itself: This sample includes further DNA sequences coding for the same CDR3. The chain employs TRBV6-6 and TRBJ2-5; 11 nucleotides align to TRBD2. Germline values: CDR1 MNHNY, CDR2 SVGAGI (reference sequence). V lost 5 bases, J lost 6 bases, and 8 bases stayed unmatched. CDR3 size: 15 residues. The CDR3 DNA is TGTGCCAGCAGTCCCGGGACTAGCGGCGGAAAGACCCAGTACTTC. Translation: CASSPGTSGGKTQYF.

The CDR3 loop reads CASSSLAPSALNSPLHF. DNA for the CDR3: TGTGCCAGCAGCTCCCTGGCCCCCAGCGCTCTTAATTCACCCCTCCACTTT. J is TRBJ1-6 and V is TRBV5-5; D is unresolved. Germline loops: CDR1 SGHKS, CDR2 YYEKEE (reference sequence). Deletions cut 3 bases from V and 6 bases from J, with 19 bases between. The CDR3 spans 17 residues. Variable domain in full (rest from reference TRBV5-5 and TRBJ1-6): DAGVTQSPTHLIKTRGQQVTLRCSPISGHKSVSWYQQVLGQGPQFIFQYYEKEERGRGNFPDRFSARQFPNYSSELNVNALLLGDSALYLCASSSLAPSALNSPLHFGNGTRLTVT.

The DNA for the CDR3 is TGTGCCAGCAGCCTCGGGACAGGAATGAACACTGAAGCTTTCTTT. Its protein product is CASSLGTGMNTEAFF. The chain recombines TRBV5-8 with TRBJ1-1; TRBD1 matches at 8 bases. This CDR3 spans 15 amino acids. CDR1 and CDR2 from the germline V gene are SGHTS and YDEGEE. The trim removed 4 bases at V and 0 bases at J, leaving 5 bases unmatched.

This rearrangement joins TRBV5-1 to TRBJ2-5; no firm D call. Per the germline V gene, CDR1 is SGHRS and CDR2 is YFSETQ. The CDR3 is 14 amino acids. V was pared by 0 bases and J by 1 base, with 7 bases between. The DNA of the CDR3 is TGCGCCAGCAGCTTGGCCAAGACCCAAGAGACCCAGTACTTC. Translating gives CASSLAKTQETQYF.

V gene TRBV5-4 combines with J gene TRBJ2-2; tentatively, D is TRBD1 (6 bases). Trimming left V 0 bases short and J 1 base short, with 10 bases between. Germline loops: CDR1 SGHNT, CDR2 YYREEE (reference sequence). The CDR3 consists of 16 residues. The CDR3 nucleotides read TGTGCCAGCAGCTTGGGGGGGCATGGGAACACCGGGGAGCTGTTTTTT. Protein product: CASSLGGHGNTGELFF.

The chain employs TRBV6-8 and TRBJ1-4; D gene unclear. Germline lookup yields CDR1 MNHGY and CDR2 SAAAGT. The CDR3 contains 14 residues. V was trimmed by 6 bases and J by 7 bases, leaving 15 bases between them. The CDR3 DNA sequence: TGTGCCAGCAGGTTGAACGCCGAGGTTGAAAAACTGTTTTTT. This encodes CASRLNAEVEKLFF.

V and J are TRBV10-3 and TRBJ2-7; D is perhaps TRBD1 (6 bases). The CDR3 has 11 residues. The germline V and J ends were trimmed by 9 bases and 6 bases, with 12 bases remaining between them. Looked up from germline, CDR1 is ENHRY and CDR2 is SYGVKD. The CDR3 sequence: CAIQQGAEQYF. DNA for the CDR3: TGTGCCATACAACAGGGTGCCGAGCAGTACTTC.

CDR3 sequence reads: CAIKIGQGGYEQYF. Here the CDR3 DNA reads TGTGCCATCAAGATCGGACAGGGCGGATACGAGCAGTACTTC. The chain links TRBV10-3 to TRBJ2-7; 8 bases are shared with TRBD1. The junction had 9 bases not matched to a gene; V was cut back by 7 bases and J by 4 bases. Germline V gene data show CDR1 as ENHRY and CDR2 as SYGVKD. The CDR3 has 14 amino acids.

Only a few counts were recorded for this clone. This chain links TRBV6-4 with TRBJ1-3; 8 nucleotides match TRBD1. Germline V gene lookup returns CDR1 MRHNA and CDR2 SNTAGT. The CDR3 is 14 residues long. The J segment lost 6 bases and the V segment lost 4 bases, leaving 5 bases of the junction unmatched. The DNA of the CDR3 is TGTGCCAGCAGTGGAGACAGGGGAGCAAACACCATATATTTT. Amino acid sequence: CASSGDRGANTIYF.

This chain links TRBV12-5 with TRBJ2-7, with 10 bases identical to TRBD1. There are 14 residues in the CDR3. Trimming took 5 bases from V and 3 from J; bases not matched to a gene: 4. The V gene's germline CDR1 is LGHNT and CDR2 FRNRAP. The CDR3 DNA follows: TGTGCTAGTGGTGGGGGACAGGGGATCTACGAGCAGTACTTC. It codes for CASGGGQGIYEQYF. The full variable domain, in which reference TRBV12-5 and TRBJ2-7 provide the parts outside the CDR3, is DARVTQTPRHKVTEMGQEVTMRCQPILGHNTVFWYRQTMMQGLELLAYFRNRAPLDDSGMPKDRFSAEMPDATLATLKIQPSEPRDSAVYFCASGGGQGIYEQYFGPGTRLTVT.

V is TRBV2 and J is TRBJ2-5, with 10 bases aligning to TRBD2. CDR1 and CDR2 from the germline V gene are SNHLY and FYNNEI. The length of the CDR3 is 15 residues. Trimming took 5 bases from V and 7 from J; bases not matched to a gene: 10. The CDR3 region is CASSSGSGGAPTQYF. The CDR3 DNA reads as TGTGCCAGCAGTTCCGGGAGCGGGGGGGCCCCGACCCAGTACTTC.

This clone was detected once. The chain carries TRBV19 and TRBJ2-7, with 12 bases fitting TRBD1. The germline gives CDR1 LNHDA, CDR2 SQIVND (reference sequence). This CDR3 has 15 residues. With V trimmed by 4 bases and J by 7 bases, 8 bases remained unmatched. The CDR3 loop is CASSTPGQGAWEQYF. In DNA form, the CDR3 reads TGTGCCAGTAGTACGCCGGGACAGGGGGCTTGGGAGCAGTACTTC.

The chain uses TRBV6-1 and TRBJ1-2; D might be TRBD1 (5 bases). The CDR3 spans 15 residues. Trimming cost V 1 base and J 4 bases, with 13 bases left between them. Germline CDR1 is MNHNS and CDR2 is SASEGT. The DNA of the CDR3 is TGTGCCAGCAGTGAAGGCCCCACAGGCCCCTATGGCTACACCTTC. This sequence encodes CASSEGPTGPYGYTF.

This chain connects TRBV9 to TRBJ1-4; tentatively, D is TRBD1 (5 bases). The germline V gene has CDR1 SGDLS and CDR2 YYNGEE. CDR3 length equals 14 residues. The V end lost 4 bases, the J end lost 3 bases, and 10 bases lay between the germline ends. The CDR3 nucleotides read TGTGCCAGCAGCTCGGGGGACCCTAATGAAAAACTGTTTTTT. It specifies CASSSGDPNEKLFF.

The chain uses TRBV5-1 and TRBJ1-1, with D perhaps TRBD1 (6 bases). Trimming stripped 0 bases from V and 4 bases from J, with 16 bases between. The CDR3 extends over 16 amino acids. The germline CDR1 and CDR2 sequences are SGHRS and YFSETQ. The chain's CDR3 is CASSLEGPRGGTEAFF. CDR3 DNA sequence: TGCGCCAGCAGCTTGGAAGGGCCCAGGGGAGGCACTGAAGCTTTCTTT.

This clone was observed a single time. The chain recombines TRBV5-6 with TRBJ1-2; TRBD1 matches at 10 bases. This CDR3 is built from 18 residues. CDR1 is SGHDT and CDR2 is YYEEEE in the germline V gene. Losses at the gene ends were 0 bases for V and 0 bases for J; bases not matched to a gene: 8. The CDR3 region is CASSLDQGTGVPNYGYTF. CDR3 coding DNA: TGTGCCAGCAGCTTGGATCAAGGGACAGGGGTACCTAACTATGGCTACACCTTC. The full variable domain, rest sourced from reference TRBV5-6 and TRBJ1-2, is DAGVTQSPTHLIKTRGQQVTLRCSPKSGHDTVSWYQQALGQGPQFIFQYYEEEERQRGNFPDRFSGHQFPNYSSELNVNALLLGDSALYLCASSLDQGTGVPNYGYTFGSGTRLTVV.

The chain has TRBV15 and TRBJ1-1; 7 bases agree with TRBD1. Trimming cost V 3 bases and J 5 bases; bases outside gene matches: 9. This CDR3 region has 15 residues. Germline CDR1 is LNHNV and CDR2 is YYDKDF (reference sequence). Here the CDR3 DNA reads TGTGCCACCAGCAGCGGCAGGGGGAGTGATACTGAAGCTTTCTTT. Translated: CATSSGRGSDTEAFF.

This clone was seen only a few times. The chain carries TRBV29-1 and TRBJ2-4; no reliable D call. Germline V CDR1 and CDR2: SQVTM, ANQGSEA. Trimming cost V 7 bases and J 5 bases, with 12 bases left between them. This CDR3 has 12 amino acids. The CDR3 nucleotides read TGCAGCGCACTTAGTTGGGAAAACATTCAGTACTTC. Encoded protein: CSALSWENIQYF.

DNA of the CDR3: TGTGCCATCACCAGTGGGGCTAGCGACCACACAGATACGCAGTATTTT. It yields the protein CAITSGASDHTDTQYF. The V call is TRBV7-2, the J call TRBJ2-3; D is possibly TRBD2 (6 bases). V was trimmed by 10 bases and J by 2 bases, leaving 22 bases between them. Germline V gene data show CDR1 as SGHTA and CDR2 as FQGNSA. This CDR3 is built from 16 residues.

This clone appeared a single time. The chain recombines TRBV5-1 with TRBJ1-6; the D gene is possibly TRBD1 (5 bases). The CDR3 contains 16 residues. Deletions cut 4 bases from V and 0 bases from J, with 11 bases between. The germline V gene has CDR1 SGHRS and CDR2 YFSETQ. DNA of the CDR3: TGCGCCAGCAGCCCCTCGGGGGGCTCCTATAATTCACCCCTCCACTTT. Translation gives CASSPSGGSYNSPLHF.